This T cell receptor (beta chain) was sequenced in a study of blood T cell repertoires in COVID-19. Study-level background: From T cells, B-cell-depleted T cells, or PBMCs came the material, which was cDNA or gDNA.

Some clones are missing from TCRdb's copy, which holds only in-frame ones; the method was immunoSEQ multiplex PCR. The table lists fewer than 150,000 clones, roughly 86% of them singletons. Sequencing was performed on peripheral blood. The receptor's source is a woman between 45 and 65 years old who had recovered from COVID-19.

The CDR3 reads CASSPQGLGGEKLFF. In nucleotides, the CDR3 is TGTGCCAGCAGCCCCCAGGGACTCGGCGGAGAAAAACTGTTTTTT. The chain is built from TRBV2 and TRBJ1-4; tentatively, D is TRBD1 (5 bases). The CDR3 contains 15 residues. CDR1 SNHLY and CDR2 FYNNEI come from the germline V gene. The V end was cut by 6 bases, the J end by 8 bases, with 19 bases between.